The 21 T cell receptor beta chains below were found in one sample sequenced in a study of T cell repertoires in cytomegalovirus infection. TCRdb recomputed calls from the reads with MiXCR, one row per CDR3 protein. The data contain 68,000 or so distinct CDR3 sequences, about 22% of them singletons. Their target antigens are unknown. The sequencing sample was made of PBMCs, sequenced either directly or after in vitro stimulation (not recorded which). Receptor source: a human donor in good health (CMV status not recorded). Some clones in this sample may be carry-over from other donors' samples.

This clonotype was observed a few times. The V and J genes are TRBV19 and TRBJ2-7; D is ambiguous. Germline loops: CDR1 LNHDA, CDR2 SQIVND (reference sequence). The CDR3 contains 11 residues. V was trimmed by 8 bases and J by 0 bases, leaving 5 bases between them. The CDR3 DNA follows: TGTGCCAGTGGGGACTCCTACGAGCAGTACTTC. Residues: CASGDSYEQYF.

At least ten counts were recorded for this clonotype. The CDR3 region has the DNA TGTGCCATGGTCCCGGGACTAGCGGGAGAGCACAATGAGCAGTTCTTC. As protein: CAMVPGLAGEHNEQFF. V is TRBV2 and J is TRBJ2-1; 14 bases fit TRBD2. The germline gives CDR1 SNHLY, CDR2 FYNNEI. The CDR3 is made up of 16 amino acids. V dropped 10 bases and J dropped 5; count of bases not matched to a gene: 10. The full variable domain, in which reference TRBV2 and TRBJ2-1 provide the parts outside the CDR3, is EPEVTQTPSHQVTQMGQEVILRCVPISNHLYFYWYRQILGQKVEFLVSFYNNEISEKSEIFDDQFSVERPDGSNFTLKIRSTKLEDSAMYFCAMVPGLAGEHNEQFFGPGTRLTVL.

The CDR3 protein is CASSMRLAGNNEQFF. In DNA, the CDR3 is TGTGCCAGCAGCATGCGACTAGCGGGGAACAATGAGCAGTTCTTC. The chain recombines TRBV7-6 with TRBJ2-1, with TRBD2 identical over 11 bases. After removal of 5 bases from V and 5 bases from J, the junction contained 5 bases not matched to a gene. The germline CDR1 and CDR2 sequences are SGHVS and FNYEAQ. The CDR3 contains 15 residues.

This clonotype has ten or more counts. The chain has TRBV7-2 and TRBJ1-2; D remains ambiguous. V lost 2 bases, J lost 10 bases, and 11 bases lay in between. This CDR3 comprises 12 residues. Germline CDR1 reads SGHTA; CDR2 reads FQGNSA. In DNA, the CDR3 is TGTGCCAGCAGCTTAACCGGGGTCCTCTACACCTTC. It encodes CASSLTGVLYTF.

The gene calls are TRBV4-3 and TRBJ1-2; TRBD1 matches 8 bases. The V gene end was trimmed by 1 base and the J gene end by 6 bases; junction bases not matched to a gene: 13. Per the germline V gene, CDR1 is LGHNA and CDR2 is YSLEER. The CDR3 loop spans 17 amino acids. CDR3 DNA: TGCGCCAGCAGCCAAGTGCGGCCCGACAGGGGAAAGGATGGCTACACCTTC. Translation: CASSQVRPDRGKDGYTF.

This rearrangement joins TRBV12-3 or TRBV12-4 to TRBJ2-3, with 7 positions matching TRBD2. The CDR3 contains 17 residues. V was clipped by 0 bases and J by 0 bases; unmatched bases: 6. CDR3 coding DNA: TGTGCCAGCAGTTTAGCGCTCCTAGCGGTTAGCACAGATACGCAGTATTTT. It is translated as CASSLALLAVSTDTQYF.

The DNA for the CDR3 is TGCGCCAGCAGCCCGAGGGGCCGGACCTCAGAGCAGTTCTTC. Protein: CASSPRGRTSEQFF. V gene TRBV5-1 combines with J gene TRBJ2-1; D tentatively fits TRBD1 or TRBD2 (5 bases each). The length of the CDR3 is 14 residues. Germline assignment: CDR1 SGHRS and CDR2 YFSETQ. The V and J ends lost 4 bases and 10 bases respectively, with 18 bases between them.

This chain connects TRBV10-3 to TRBJ1-3, with D possibly TRBD1 on 6 matching bases. V dropped 7 bases and J dropped 0 bases, with 10 bases sitting between them. CDR1 and CDR2 (germline): ENHRY, SYGVKD. The CDR3 contains 14 residues. Here the CDR3 DNA reads TGTGCCATCACTGACAGGACCTCTGGAAACACCATATATTTT. Protein product: CAITDRTSGNTIYF.

This clonotype was found a few times. The rearrangement joins TRBV7-2 to TRBJ2-5, with D perhaps TRBD2 (6 bases). Per the germline V gene, CDR1 is SGHTA and CDR2 is FQGNSA. Trimming cost V 3 bases and J 5 bases, with 13 bases left between them. This CDR3 has 14 amino acids. In DNA form, the CDR3 reads TGTGCCAGCAGCTTGGAGACTAGACGGGAGACCCAGTACTTC. As protein: CASSLETRRETQYF. The complete variable domain, with remaining parts taken from reference TRBV7-2 and TRBJ2-5, reads GAGVSQSPSNKVTEKGKDVELRCDPISGHTALYWYRQSLGQGLEFLIYFQGNSAPDKSGLPSDRFSAERTGGSVSTLTIQRTQQEDSAVYLCASSLETRRETQYFGPGTRLLVL.

V usage is TRBV6-5 and J usage is TRBJ2-3; TRBD2 is a possible D gene (5 bases). Germline CDR1 reads MNHEY; CDR2 reads SVGAGI. The CDR3 spans 15 residues. Trimming stripped 2 bases from V and 6 bases from J, with 15 bases between. The CDR3 sequence: CASSYGGAAGDTQYF. In DNA form, the CDR3 reads TGTGCCAGCAGTTACGGAGGAGCGGCCGGGGATACGCAGTATTTT.

This clonotype was picked up many times. V gene TRBV7-6 combines with J gene TRBJ2-7, with a tentative D call TRBD2 (6 bases). The CDR3 has 16 amino acids. V lost 5 bases and J 1 base, leaving 18 bases between the germline ends. Germline V gene sequence: CDR1 SGHVS, CDR2 FNYEAQ. For the CDR3, the DNA is TGTGCCAGCAGCCAGCTTCCCGGGACTCCTTCCTACGAGCAGTACTTC. Protein product: CASSQLPGTPSYEQYF. The full variable domain, completed using reference TRBV7-6 and TRBJ2-7, is GAGVSQSPRYKVTKRGQDVALRCDPISGHVSLYWYRQALGQGPEFLTYFNYEAQQDKSGLPNDRFSAERPEGSISTLTIQRTEQRDSAMYRCASSQLPGTPSYEQYFGPGTRLTVT.

The J gene is TRBJ2-1, the V gene TRBV19, with 11 positions matching TRBD1. Germline CDR1 is LNHDA and CDR2 is SQIVND (reference sequence). This CDR3 comprises 17 residues. The V segment lost 5 bases and the J segment 7 bases; nucleotides outside the gene matches: 13. The CDR3 DNA reads as TGTGCCAGTAGTGCCCCACCCGGACAGGGGGCAAGGAATGAGCAGTTCTTC. It translates to CASSAPPGQGARNEQFF.

In DNA, the CDR3 is TGCGCCAGCAGCCCGTCGGGACGGCCTCTACCCACAGATACGCAGTATTTT. Translated: CASSPSGRPLPTDTQYF. The rearrangement joins TRBV5-1 to TRBJ2-3; D tentatively reads TRBD1 or TRBD2 (5 bases each). Germline values: CDR1 SGHRS, CDR2 YFSETQ. This CDR3 spans 17 amino acids. V lost 4 bases to trimming and J lost 2 bases, with 20 bases between them.

This clonotype was detected many times. The chain has TRBV6-2 or TRBV6-3 and TRBJ2-5; a possible D gene is TRBD2 (5 bases). The ends were cut back, 6 bases at V and 1 base at J, with 27 bases in the middle. CDR1 and CDR2 from the germline V gene are MNHEY and SVGEGT. CDR3 length: 19 residues. CDR3 DNA sequence: TGTGCCAGCAGCTCGAGGGCAGGATCGTCAAGCGGATTCCAAGAGACCCAGTACTTC. This encodes CASSSRAGSSSGFQETQYF.

This clonotype was detected many times. The genes are TRBV12-3 or TRBV12-4 and TRBJ2-5; D possibly matches TRBD1 or TRBD2 (6 bases each). The CDR3 is made up of 16 amino acids. V shed 5 bases and J shed 2 bases, with 18 bases lying between them. The CDR3 region has the DNA TGTGCCAGCAGTACCGGCGTAGGAGGGGGTCAAGAGACCCAGTACTTC. It translates to CASSTGVGGGQETQYF.

This clonotype was observed a few times. This chain uses TRBV7-8 with TRBJ1-5, with 7 positions matching TRBD1. This CDR3 region has 14 residues. CDR1 is SGHVS, CDR2 FQNEAQ, per germline. V was clipped by 4 bases and J by 5 bases; unmatched bases: 5. The DNA of the CDR3 is TGTGCCAGCAGCTACGGACAGGAGTATCAGCCCCAGCATTTT. Protein product: CASSYGQEYQPQHF.

This clonotype was counted ten times or more. The chain uses TRBV7-2 and TRBJ1-5; no clear D. This CDR3 has 13 amino acids. Trimming took off 1 base at V and 5 bases at J, with 6 bases between the two ends. The V gene's germline CDR1 is SGHTA and CDR2 FQGNSA. CDR3 residues: CASSLVNDQPQHF. The CDR3 nucleotides are TGTGCCAGCAGCTTAGTTAATGATCAGCCCCAGCATTTT.

This clonotype was seen more than once but under ten times. This sequence joins TRBV6-9 and TRBJ2-7, with D hard to call. The CDR3 runs to 13 residues. Per germline, CDR1 MNHGY and CDR2 SVAAGI. V was pared by 4 bases and J by 3 bases, with 10 bases between. CDR3 residues: CASSFRADYEQYV. The DNA of the CDR3 is TGTGCCAGCAGTTTTAGGGCGGACTACGAGCAGTACGTC.

The chain couples TRBV20-1 to TRBJ2-1; 13 bases align to TRBD2. The length of the CDR3 is 16 residues. The germline V gene encodes CDR1 DFQATT and CDR2 SNEGSKA (reference sequence). J was trimmed by 9 bases and V by 4 bases; bases with no gene match: 12. The chain's CDR3 is CSAISTGTSGIGEQFF. The CDR3 DNA is TGCAGTGCTATAAGTACCGGGACTAGCGGGATTGGTGAGCAGTTCTTC.

This chain uses TRBV4-1 with TRBJ1-5, with 8 bases that match TRBD1. Trimming cost V 3 bases and J 1 base; bases outside gene matches: 11. Germline lookup yields CDR1 MGHRA and CDR2 YSYEKL. The CDR3 loop spans 18 amino acids. The CDR3 here is CASSQPQGVMISNQPQHF. DNA of the CDR3: TGCGCCAGCAGCCAGCCACAGGGGGTGATGATCAGCAATCAGCCCCAGCATTTT.

This clonotype was seen a handful of times. This sequence joins TRBV6-2 or TRBV6-3 and TRBJ1-1, with 8 bases identical to TRBD1. This CDR3 comprises 17 residues. V was clipped by 5 bases and J by 0 bases; unmatched bases: 11. Germline assignment: CDR1 MNHEY and CDR2 SVGEGT. In nucleotides, the CDR3 is TGTGCCAGCAGTAGGCTCGAGACAGGGGTAATGAACACTGAAGCTTTCTTT. It translates to CASSRLETGVMNTEAFF.